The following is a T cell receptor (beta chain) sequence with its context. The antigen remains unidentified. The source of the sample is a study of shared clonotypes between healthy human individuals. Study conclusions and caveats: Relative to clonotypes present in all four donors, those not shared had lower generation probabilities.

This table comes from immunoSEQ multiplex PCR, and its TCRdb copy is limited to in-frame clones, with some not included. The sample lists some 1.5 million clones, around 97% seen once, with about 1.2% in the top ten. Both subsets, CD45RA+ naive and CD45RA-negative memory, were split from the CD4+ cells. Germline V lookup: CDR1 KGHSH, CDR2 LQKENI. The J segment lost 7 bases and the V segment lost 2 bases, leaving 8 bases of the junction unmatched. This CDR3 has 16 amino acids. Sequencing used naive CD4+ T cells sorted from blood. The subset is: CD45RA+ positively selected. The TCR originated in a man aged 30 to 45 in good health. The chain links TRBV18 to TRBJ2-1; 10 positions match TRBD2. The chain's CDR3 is CASSPTQREGSNEQFF. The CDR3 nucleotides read TGTGCCAGCTCACCAACGCAGCGGGAGGGTTCTAATGAGCAGTTCTTC. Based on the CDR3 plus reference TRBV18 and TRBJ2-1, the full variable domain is NAGVMQNPRHLVRRRGQEARLRCSPMKGHSHVYWYRQLPEEGLKFMVYLQKENIIDESGMPKERFSAEFPKEGPSILRIQQVVRGDSAAYFCASSPTQREGSNEQFFGPGTRLTVL.